This TCR beta chain derives from a study of control samples from healthy donors and cancer patients. The germline V gene has CDR1 MNHEY and CDR2 SMNVEV (reference sequence). The CDR3 contains 15 residues. The germline V and J ends were trimmed by 5 bases and 1 base, with 14 bases remaining between them. TCRdb's table, derived via immunoSEQ multiplex PCR, lists solely in-frame clones and lacks some. The sample lists roughly 100,000 clones, about 85% seen once, with 1.3% in the top ten. The source material was blood. The receptor was derived from a woman aged 45-60 years in good health. This chain joins TRBV27 and TRBJ2-5, with a weak D call TRBD2 (5 bases). Written as DNA, the CDR3 is TGTGCCAGCAGTCCACGGGGTCTCCGCCAAGAGACCCAGTACTTC. The encoded protein is CASSPRGLRQETQYF.